This TCR beta chain derives from a study of blood T cell repertoires in COVID-19. Study information: There were acute and convalescent COVID-19 samples, and they came from the United States, Italy and Spain. Nucleic acid was either cDNA or gDNA, and it came from T cells, B-cell-depleted T cells, or PBMCs.

Trimming at V came to 5 bases and at J to 10 bases, leaving 11 bases not matched to a gene. The CDR3 consists of 14 residues. Germline V lookup: CDR1 MNHEY, CDR2 SMNVEV (reference sequence). Per the authors' pipeline: Nucleated cell number was recorded as an estimate derived from reference gene primer amplification. Assay: immunoSEQ multiplex PCR; the TCRdb copy retains only in-frame clones and omits some. V, J and clone size are taken as reported in that table, and D and trimming were inferred from the DNA itself. The table includes just over 90,000 clones, 85% to 90% detected once. This chain joins TRBV27 and TRBJ2-3; 8 nucleotides align to TRBD1. The source material was peripheral blood. The TCR comes from a human donor with active COVID-19. The donor label of this sample is uncertain. CDR3 sequence (DNA): TGTGCCAGCAGTCGCAGGGGGCAACCCTTGTCGCAGTATTTT. It encodes CASSRRGQPLSQYF.